These T cell receptor beta chains were read from a single sample in a study of OX40 agonist ivuxolimab in advanced cancers. Repertoires were generated with immunoSEQ multiplex PCR, while TCRdb's copy carries only in-frame clones and drops some. The data contain around 33,000 clones, 75% to 90% of them singletons. Sample: CD4+ or CD8+ T cells sorted from blood, taken in a trial of the OX40 agonist ivuxolimab. These receptors all come from an adult with an advanced solid tumor such as melanoma, head and neck, liver or kidney cancer. The CDR3 runs from the conserved cysteine through the conserved F or W. The D gene is left open where the match is weak. Size is omitted from some rows. Given values are once, few, many or a class for expanded clones.

V gene,J gene,clone size,D gene,CDR3 length,CDR3 DNA,CDR3 protein
TRBV6-6,TRBJ2-5,-,TRBD1,15,TGTGCCAGCAGTTACAACCCCGGGACAGAAGAGACCCAGTACTTC,CASSYNPGTEETQYF
TRBV27,TRBJ2-1,-,TRBD1,14,TGTGCCAGCAGTTCCTTCAGGGGGCTGGGTGAGCAGTTCTTC,CASSSFRGLGEQFF
TRBV29-1,TRBJ2-1,-,TRBD1,16,TGCAGCGCTCCCGGTTTAGGCAGGGGGTCCTACAATGAGCAGTTCTTC,CSAPGLGRGSYNEQFF
TRBV28,TRBJ2-2,-,-,16,TGTGCCAGCAGTTTAGGTACAGGGTCGAACACCGGGGAGCTGTTTTTT,CASSLGTGSNTGELFF
TRBV7-8,TRBJ1-2,-,-,13,TGTGCCAGCAGTCGCGGGGCTTCGGATGGCTACACCTTC,CASSRGASDGYTF
TRBV12-2,TRBJ2-1,-,-,16,TGTGCAAGTCGCTCGGGCGCGCAATACTCCTACAATGAGCAGTTCTTC,CASRSGAQYSYNEQFF
TRBV4-1,TRBJ1-6,-,-,16,TGCGCCAGCAGCCAAGAAGAGGGCAGCCCCAATTCACCCCTCCACTTT,CASSQEEGSPNSPLHF
TRBV13,TRBJ2-7,-,TRBD1,17,TGTGCCAGCAGCTTAAATCCGGGACAGGGAGAGTCCTACGAGCAGTACTTC,CASSLNPGQGESYEQYF
TRBV15,TRBJ1-4,-,-,12,TGTGCCACCAGCACAGGGAGTGAAAAACTGTTTTTT,CATSTGSEKLFF
TRBV6-5,TRBJ2-7,-,-,13,TGTGCCAGCAGTTACATGGGGGGCTACGAGCAGTACTTC,CASSYMGGYEQYF
TRBV25-1,TRBJ1-3,-,-,14,TGTGCCAGCAGACCCAGGGGACCCGGAAACACCATATATTTT,CASRPRGPGNTIYF
TRBV7-2,TRBJ1-5,-,TRBD1,17,TGTGCCAGCAGCTATGCGACCGGGACAGGGGGCAATCAGCCCCAGCATTTT,CASSYATGTGGNQPQHF
TRBV11-1,TRBJ1-4,-,-,16,TGTGCCAGCAGCTTCCTCGGCGGGGTGTCTAATGAAAAACTGTTTTTT,CASSFLGGVSNEKLFF
TRBV19,TRBJ1-2,-,-,15,TGTGCCAGTAGTGTGGTGACCGCCACTAACTATGGCTACACCTTC,CASSVVTATNYGYTF
TRBV19,TRBJ2-3,-,TRBD2,16,TGTGCCAGTAGTGTCTATAGCGGGGGGTTTGGAGATACGCAGTATTTT,CASSVYSGGFGDTQYF
TRBV2,TRBJ2-5,-,-,14,TGTGCCAGCAGTCTTCCGAACTTCCAAGAGACCCAGTACTTC,CASSLPNFQETQYF
TRBV6-5,TRBJ2-1,once,TRBD2,14,TGTGCCAGCGGGGGGGGAGCTTCCTACAATGAGCAGTTCTTC,CASGGGASYNEQFF
TRBV9,TRBJ1-4,-,-,14,TGTGCCAGCAGCCCCCCGCTCGGGGATGAAAAACTGTTTTTT,CASSPPLGDEKLFF
TRBV13,TRBJ1-6,-,-,14,TGTGCCAGCAGCTTAGGTGGGGGGGATTCACCCCTCCACTTT,CASSLGGGDSPLHF
TRBV28,TRBJ1-5,-,-,12,TGTGCCAGCAGTTCACAAGGACAGCCCCAGCATTTT,CASSSQGQPQHF
TRBV7-9,TRBJ1-1,-,-,15,TGTGCCAGCAGCCCTGATACAGGACAGAACACTGAAGCTTTCTTT,CASSPDTGQNTEAFF
TRBV15,TRBJ1-2,-,TRBD1,15,TGTGCCACCAGCAGGAACAGGGGGCAAAACTATGGCTACACCTTC,CATSRNRGQNYGYTF
TRBV9,TRBJ1-4,-,-,15,TGTGCCAGCAGCGTAGCTCCGGGTGGCGATGAAAAACTGTTTTTT,CASSVAPGGDEKLFF
TRBV30,TRBJ2-5,-,TRBD2,16,TGTGCCTGGAGTTGGGTAGCGGGAGCTCCGTCGGAGACCCAGTACTTC,CAWSWVAGAPSETQYF
TRBV10-3,TRBJ2-7,many,-,14,TGTGCCATCAGTGACCGGGCGGTGAGCTACGAGCAGTACTTC,CAISDRAVSYEQYF
TRBV7-9,TRBJ1-1,-,-,13,TGTGCCAGCAGCTTAGCAGGGAGCCCTGAAGCTTTCTTT,CASSLAGSPEAFF
TRBV27,TRBJ1-1,once,TRBD1,13,TGTGCCAGCGCCCCGGGACAGGGTTACCAAGCTTTCTTT,CASAPGQGYQAFF
TRBV18,TRBJ1-5,once,TRBD1,14,TGTGCCAGCTCACTAGACAGGGTATTTCAGCCCCAGCATTTT,CASSLDRVFQPQHF
TRBV6-4,TRBJ2-1,-,TRBD2,18,TGTGCCAGCAGGGGAAACAGACAAACCCCTAGACGGGAGGACTTGCAGTTCTTC,CASRGNRQTPRREDLQFF
TRBV5-5,TRBJ2-1,-,-,16,TGTGCCAGCAGCTTGGCCCTAGCCAGCTCCTACAATGAGCAGTTCTTC,CASSLALASSYNEQFF
TRBV10-3,TRBJ1-4,-,-,13,TGTGCCATCGGAACGGAACTGGGAGAAAAACTGTTTTTT,CAIGTELGEKLFF
TRBV13,TRBJ2-5,once,-,14,TGTGCCAGCAGCTTAGGCCCAGCTGGGGAGACCCAGTACTTC,CASSLGPAGETQYF